The 22 T cell receptor beta chains given below trace back to one sample, sequenced in a study of OX40 agonist ivuxolimab in advanced cancers. The method was immunoSEQ multiplex PCR; TCRdb's version includes in-frame clones alone and lacks a portion of them. The top ten clones hold 4% to 6% of a sample with tens of thousands of clones, roughly 84% of them seen once. Material: CD4+ or CD8+ T cells sorted from blood, obtained in a trial of the OX40 agonist ivuxolimab. Receptors originate from an adult with an advanced solid tumor such as melanoma, head and neck, liver or kidney cancer.

The rearrangement links TRBV5-1 to TRBJ2-1; no definite D call. From germline, CDR1 is SGHRS and CDR2 YFSETQ. The CDR3 contains 13 residues. V shed 0 bases and J shed 5 bases, with 6 bases lying between them. The CDR3 DNA is TGCGCCAGCAGCTTGGCCTTACACAATGAGCAGTTCTTC. Protein product: CASSLALHNEQFF.

The chain combines TRBV6-5 with TRBJ2-7; D ambiguous. The CDR3 consists of 14 residues. Trimming stripped 5 bases from V and 4 bases from J, with 15 bases between. In germline, CDR1 is MNHEY, CDR2 SVGAGI. The CDR3 loop is CASSKAFVVYEQYF. DNA of the CDR3: TGTGCCAGCAGTAAGGCTTTCGTGGTATACGAGCAGTACTTC.

The rearrangement links TRBV27 to TRBJ2-5, with 8 bases that match TRBD2. This CDR3 contains 18 residues. CDR1 is MNHEY, CDR2 SMNVEV, per germline (reference sequence). V shed 5 bases, J shed 5 bases, and the junction held 19 bases outside the gene matches. The CDR3 is CASSPWGLEGPGGETQYF. In nucleotides, the CDR3 is TGTGCCAGCAGTCCATGGGGACTAGAAGGCCCGGGAGGGGAGACCCAGTACTTC.

The chain combines TRBV7-9 with TRBJ2-7, with no clear D. The germline V gene encodes CDR1 SEHNR and CDR2 FQNEAQ (reference sequence). The CDR3 is 13 amino acids. Trimming pared 2 bases from V and 6 bases from J, leaving 11 bases between. CDR3 protein: CASSLKIVGEQYF. The DNA for the CDR3 is TGTGCCAGCAGCTTAAAAATCGTCGGCGAGCAGTACTTC.

The chain has TRBV6-6 and TRBJ2-7; 11 bases are a match to TRBD2. The V gene end was trimmed by 0 bases and the J gene end by 5 bases; junction bases not matched to a gene: 3. CDR1 is MNHNY and CDR2 is SVGAGI in the germline V gene (reference sequence). The CDR3 is made up of 15 amino acids. The CDR3 sequence: CASSYSTSGRDEQYF. The CDR3 region has the DNA TGTGCCAGCAGTTACTCTACTAGCGGGAGAGACGAGCAGTACTTC.

This clone has just a few counts. The V call is TRBV7-9, the J call TRBJ1-1; no firm D call. The CDR3 is 13 residues long. Germline CDR1 SEHNR, CDR2 FQNEAQ (reference sequence). Deletions cut 5 bases from V and 1 base from J, with 8 bases between. The CDR3 DNA reads as TGTGCCAGCAGCCGGACTGAGAACACTGAAGCTTTCTTT. The encoded protein is CASSRTENTEAFF.

This clone was counted between two and nine times. The chain carries TRBV5-1 and TRBJ2-7, with 7 bases lining up with TRBD1. The CDR3 covers 14 residues. CDR1 is SGHRS and CDR2 is YFSETQ in the germline V gene. After removal of 1 base from V and 2 bases from J, the junction contained 3 bases not matched to a gene. CDR3 protein: CASSLRDRTYEQYF. CDR3 DNA sequence: TGCGCCAGCAGCTTGCGGGACAGAACCTACGAGCAGTACTTC.

This clone was recorded only once. The V and J genes are TRBV11-2 and TRBJ1-2, with a tentative D call TRBD1 (6 bases). Germline V gene lookup returns CDR1 SGHAT and CDR2 FQNNGV. This CDR3 spans 13 amino acids. V lost 5 bases, J lost 7 bases, and 14 bases lay in between. The CDR3 DNA sequence: TGTGCCAGCAGCGGAACAGGGATCGCTGGCTACACCTTC. It specifies CASSGTGIAGYTF.

The chain has TRBV28 and TRBJ2-5, with D maybe TRBD2 (6 bases). Looked up from germline, CDR1 is MDHEN and CDR2 is SYDVKM. CDR3 length equals 15 residues. V was shortened by 5 bases and J by 5 bases, with 18 bases between the two germline ends. The CDR3 reads CASSPGTLVGETQYF. Here the CDR3 DNA reads TGTGCCAGCAGTCCCGGGACTCTGGTTGGGGAGACCCAGTACTTC.

The J gene is TRBJ1-5, the V gene TRBV7-2, with 7 bases aligning to TRBD1. This CDR3 is built from 14 residues. V shed 3 bases and J 6 bases; nucleotides not matched to a gene: 5. Germline CDR1 is SGHTA and CDR2 is FQGNSA. CDR3 in amino acids: CASSLTGTGQPQHF. The CDR3 DNA reads as TGTGCCAGCAGCTTGACAGGGACGGGTCAGCCCCAGCATTTT.

The CDR3 DNA sequence: TGTGCCAGCAGCTTGGGTCGATACGAGCAGTACTTC. This gives the protein CASSLGRYEQYF. This chain links TRBV5-4 with TRBJ2-7; D unresolved. The CDR3 sequence is 12 residues long. Germline CDR1 reads SGHNT; CDR2 reads YYREEE (reference sequence). Between the trimmed V and J ends, which lost 0 bases and 4 bases, there was a span of 5 bases.

The chain carries TRBV7-2 and TRBJ2-3; perhaps TRBD1 as D (5 bases). Germline V gives CDR1 SGHTA, CDR2 FQGNSA. This CDR3 spans 15 amino acids. Trimming shortened V by 4 bases and J by 1 base, and 12 bases separated the two germline ends. As DNA, the CDR3 is TGTGCCAGCAGCTCCTTAGGGGTGGGCACAGATACGCAGTATTTT. Protein sequence: CASSSLGVGTDTQYF. Full variable domain (outside the CDR3, taken from reference TRBV7-2 and TRBJ2-3): GAGVSQSPSNKVTEKGKDVELRCDPISGHTALYWYRQSLGQGLEFLIYFQGNSAPDKSGLPSDRFSAERTGGSVSTLTIQRTQQEDSAVYLCASSSLGVGTDTQYFGPGTRLTVL.

This clone was detected only a few times. The chain carries TRBV19 and TRBJ1-5, with D hard to call. V was trimmed by 3 bases and J by 6 bases, leaving 9 bases between them. This CDR3 region has 13 residues. The germline gives CDR1 LNHDA, CDR2 SQIVND (reference sequence). The CDR3 nucleotides are TGTGCCAGTAGTATTCTGGGTAGTCAGCCCCAGCATTTT. Its translation: CASSILGSQPQHF.

The CDR3 nucleotides are TGTGCCAGTAGTATAGAGGGAGTTGGCCAAGAGACCCAGTACTTC. As protein: CASSIEGVGQETQYF. The V call is TRBV19, the J call TRBJ2-5, with D possibly being TRBD2 (5 bases). The CDR3 runs 15 residues. Looked up from germline, CDR1 is LNHDA and CDR2 is SQIVND (reference sequence). With 0 bases removed from V and 1 base from J, the gap between germline ends came to 9 bases.

This clone was seen only a few times. The chain carries TRBV10-3 and TRBJ2-7, with TRBD2 matching over 9 bases. The V gene end was trimmed by 4 bases and the J gene end by 7 bases; junction bases not matched to a gene: 8. There are 14 residues in the CDR3. Germline loops: CDR1 ENHRY, CDR2 SYGVKD. The CDR3 sequence is CAISVREGRREQYF. CDR3 sequence (DNA): TGTGCCATCAGTGTGCGGGAGGGCCGAAGAGAGCAGTACTTC.

V usage is TRBV30 and J usage is TRBJ2-1; TRBD2 aligns across 9 bases. V trimming: 5 bases; J trimming: 4 bases; junction bases outside the gene matches: 9. Germline CDR1 reads GTSNPN; CDR2 reads SVGIG (reference sequence). This CDR3 spans 15 amino acids. CDR3 residues: CAWSNGLALYNEQFF. CDR3 coding DNA: TGTGCCTGGTCTAACGGACTAGCGCTATACAATGAGCAGTTCTTC.

Only a few counts were recorded for this clone. The rearrangement links TRBV10-1 to TRBJ2-1, with D perhaps matching TRBD2 (5 bases). CDR3 length equals 15 residues. V shed 3 bases and J shed 6 bases, with 15 bases lying between them. CDR1 and CDR2 from the germline V gene are WNHNN and SYGVQD (reference sequence). The CDR3 nucleotides read TGCGCCAGCAGTGAAGGACTCGAAAACTCCAATGAGCAGTTCTTC. Encoded protein: CASSEGLENSNEQFF.

The chain carries TRBV27 and TRBJ1-1; D unclear. The CDR3 consists of 14 residues. The germline V gene encodes CDR1 MNHEY and CDR2 SMNVEV (reference sequence). V was shortened by 4 bases and J by 1 base, with 10 bases between the two germline ends. The CDR3: CASSWGGRNTEAFF. CDR3 coding DNA: TGTGCCAGCAGTTGGGGAGGACGGAACACTGAAGCTTTCTTT.

Concerning this clone: This same CDR3 is encoded by further DNA sequences in the sample. The rearrangement links TRBV19 to TRBJ1-1; unclear D gene. Trimming removed 8 bases at V and 0 bases at J, with 10 bases between. CDR3 size: 13 residues. The germline V gene has CDR1 LNHDA and CDR2 SQIVND (reference sequence). CDR3 residues: CASSFTLNTEAFF. Here the CDR3 DNA reads TGTGCCAGTTCCTTTACGCTGAACACTGAAGCTTTCTTT.

The chain couples TRBV2 to TRBJ2-3; D gene unclear. The germline V gene encodes CDR1 SNHLY and CDR2 FYNNEI. Trimming stripped 6 bases from V and 0 bases from J, with 7 bases between. CDR3 size: 13 residues. In DNA form, the CDR3 reads TGTGCCAGCAGGGCTACTAGCACAGATACGCAGTATTTT. This gives the protein CASRATSTDTQYF.

The V call is TRBV18, the J call TRBJ2-7, with TRBD2 identical over 13 bases. Germline CDR1 and CDR2: KGHSH and LQKENI. The V gene end was trimmed by 2 bases and the J gene end by 2 bases; junction bases not matched to a gene: 3. The CDR3 consists of 16 residues. CDR3 in DNA: TGTGCCAGCTCACCAAGGGGACTAGCGGGGACCTACGAGCAGTACTTC. Amino acids: CASSPRGLAGTYEQYF.

The J gene is TRBJ2-3, the V gene TRBV7-2, with D uncertain. V lost 3 bases and J lost 2, with 3 bases in between. Germline V gene lookup returns CDR1 SGHTA and CDR2 FQGNSA. The CDR3 contains 12 residues. The CDR3 DNA is TGTGCCAGCAGCTTCCCCACAGATACGCAGTATTTT. The encoded protein is CASSFPTDTQYF.